This TCR beta chain is from a study of T cell responses to AZD1222 COVID-19 vaccine. Whole-study findings and limits: Most donors were white British, females outnumbered males, and clonal diversity was possibly underestimated.

Trimming stripped 4 bases from V and 9 bases from J, with 17 bases between. CDR1 and CDR2 (germline): SGHNT, YYREEE (reference sequence). This CDR3 has 15 amino acids. About this clone: What it binds is not known.

Using immunoSEQ multiplex PCR, the repertoire was profiled, and TCRdb retains in-frame clones only, with some absent. The sample lists 150,000 to 180,000 clones, 85% to 90% occurring once. Pooled in the analysis were second doses at about 4 or about 12 weeks. This clonotype originated in an adult who received the AZD1222 COVID-19 vaccine. This chain links TRBV5-4 with TRBJ1-6; D is perhaps TRBD1 (5 bases). The sequencing used peripheral blood, collected 28 days after the second AZD1222 dose. DNA for the CDR3: TGTGCCAGCAGCCCTGGAGGCTCCGGGGGTTCACCCCTCCACTTT. Protein product: CASSPGGSGGSPLHF.